This TCR beta chain stems from a study of CD8 T cells in Susac syndrome. The T cells that were sequenced for TCR beta were CD8+ and CD4+ cells from blood. It was with random hexamers that about 0.45 to 1 ug RNA was reverse transcribed. Amplification of the TCR beta CDR3 was carried out by immunoSEQ multiplex PCR, which spanned a total of 54 Vbeta and 13 Jbeta segments. TCRdb ran MiXCR on the immunoSEQ multiplex PCR reads and lists one entry per CDR3 protein. The sample has under 200,000 distinct CDR3 sequences; 95% are singletons. The TCR comes from a human donor in good health. The sample consisted of CD4+ T cells from PBMCs.

CDR3 bases: TGTGCCAGCAGCTTAGCATTGCAGGGGGGAGAGACCCAGTACTTC. Residues: CASSLALQGGETQYF. The chain is built from TRBV11-2 and TRBJ2-5; tentatively, D is TRBD1 (7 bases). The CDR3 extends over 15 amino acids. Trimming stripped 1 base from V and 4 bases from J, with 13 bases between. Germline V gives CDR1 SGHAT, CDR2 FQNNGV.